This TCR beta chain was retrieved from a study of memory CD4+ T cells and cytomegalovirus serostatus. Study-wide background: Of the healthy Belgian adults, fewer than 10 were CMV seropositive and 24 seronegative.

In the case of this clone: Its target is not known.

Germline loops: CDR1 SGHDT, CDR2 YYEEEE. The CDR3 runs to 15 residues. V shed 2 bases and J shed 4 bases, with 15 bases lying between them. Single viable CD3+CD4+CD8-CD45RO+ cells were sorted as the memory CD4+ T cells. Donors' CMV status reflects serum IgG against pp150, pp28, p38, p52. Points from the study as a whole: About 40% of the roughly 160 known CMV-associated TCRbeta sequences appeared in CD4+ memory. Median bootstrapped AUC for CMV status was approximately 0.94 originally, approximately 0.93 US-trained.

Sequencing used immunoSEQ multiplex PCR; TCRdb keeps in-frame clones, though not all of them. In the table there are about 56,000 clones, roughly 87% of which are singletons. Material for sequencing was memory CD4+ T cells from blood. The TCR comes from an adult in good health and CMV-seronegative. J is TRBJ2-5 and V is TRBV5-6; no clear D. This chain's CDR3 is CASSFNPAQRETQYF. CDR3 nucleotide sequence: TGTGCCAGCAGCTTTAATCCGGCCCAAAGAGAGACCCAGTACTTC.